Each of the 11 T cell receptor beta chains below was sequenced from the same sample in a study of blood T cell repertoires in COVID-19. Sequenced by immunoSEQ multiplex PCR; TCRdb stores in-frame clones only, minus some. The table has some 370,000 clones, roughly four fifths seen once; the top ten hold about 4.8%. Sequenced sample: PBMCs or T cells enriched from blood (not recorded which). These receptors all stem from a woman in her forties or fifties who had recovered from COVID-19.

This rearrangement joins TRBV5-1 to TRBJ1-1; D is perhaps TRBD1 (6 bases). Germline V gene sequence: CDR1 SGHRS, CDR2 YFSETQ. V gave up 4 bases and J gave up 4 bases, with 17 bases separating them. The CDR3 is 15 residues long. Here the CDR3 DNA reads TGCGCCAGCAGCCCGGGAGGGGGGGTCGGCACTGAAGCTTTCTTT. Translated: CASSPGGGVGTEAFF.

J is TRBJ1-6 and V is TRBV30; D is undetermined. V dropped 3 bases and J dropped 0 bases, with 9 bases sitting between them. CDR1 is GTSNPN and CDR2 is SVGIG in the germline V gene (reference sequence). The CDR3 loop spans 15 amino acids. The CDR3, as DNA: TGTGCCTGGAGGGCGGATGGCTCCTATAATTCACCCCTCCACTTT. Encoded protein: CAWRADGSYNSPLHF.

The CDR3 DNA sequence: TGTGCCAGCAGCACAACAGGGGACTACGAGCAGTACTTC. Residues: CASSTTGDYEQYF. The gene calls are TRBV6-6 and TRBJ2-7; 7 bases map to TRBD1. The CDR3 is 13 residues long. Germline CDR1 and CDR2: MNHNY and SVGAGI (reference sequence). V shed 6 bases, J shed 3 bases, and the junction held 5 bases outside the gene matches.

The chain links TRBV29-1 to TRBJ1-1, with D possibly being TRBD1 (5 bases). The CDR3 spans 12 residues. Germline V lookup: CDR1 SQVTM, CDR2 ANQGSEA. The ends were cut back, 4 bases at V and 4 bases at J, with 10 bases in the middle. The CDR3 nucleotides read TGCAGCGTTGCAGGGCAGGGCACTGAAGCTTTCTTT. Its protein is CSVAGQGTEAFF.

The chain combines TRBV19 with TRBJ2-2, with D tentatively TRBD1 (5 bases). V lost 6 bases, J lost 4 bases, and 12 bases lay in between. The V gene's germline CDR1 is LNHDA and CDR2 SQIVND (reference sequence). This CDR3 region has 14 residues. The CDR3 region has the DNA TGTGCCAGTAGAAGTGGGGCGGCCACCGGGGAGCTGTTTTTT. Protein: CASRSGAATGELFF.

In DNA, the CDR3 is TGTGCCAGCAGCGTCCAAGCGGGGGGCCCTTCCACGAGCACAGATACGCAGTATTTT. Amino acid sequence: CASSVQAGGPSTSTDTQYF. The V and J genes are TRBV9 and TRBJ2-3; TRBD2 matches 9 bases. V lost 2 bases and J lost 0; bases outside the gene matches: 13. CDR1 is SGDLS and CDR2 is YYNGEE in the germline V gene. This CDR3 has 19 amino acids.

This rearrangement joins TRBV27 to TRBJ1-6; 10 nucleotides align to TRBD1. This CDR3 contains 14 residues. The trim removed 4 bases at V and 7 bases at J, leaving 1 base unmatched. The germline gives CDR1 MNHEY, CDR2 SMNVEV (reference sequence). This CDR3 reads CASSSGQGNSPLHF. CDR3 nucleotide sequence: TGTGCCAGCAGTTCGGGACAGGGGAATTCACCCCTCCACTTT.

The rearrangement uses TRBV3-1 (or the pseudogene TRBV3-2) and TRBJ2-1; tentative D call: TRBD2 (9 bases). The CDR3 loop spans 17 amino acids. Germline V gives CDR1 LGHDT, CDR2 YNNKEL (reference sequence). V lost 3 bases and J lost 8, with 23 bases in between. The CDR3 spells CASSHRGLAGFDDEQFF. The CDR3 nucleotides read TGTGCCAGCAGCCACAGGGGGCTAGCGGGATTCGACGATGAGCAGTTCTTC.

The chain couples TRBV13 to TRBJ1-1; D gene uncertain. Germline CDR1 reads PRHDT; CDR2 reads FYEKMQ (reference sequence). Trimming took 2 bases from V and 0 from J, leaving 16 bases between them. This CDR3 has 17 residues. The DNA for the CDR3 is TGTGCCAGCAGCTTAAGTCAGAACCCCCCCTTGAACACTGAAGCTTTCTTT. Its translation is CASSLSQNPPLNTEAFF.

A note on this clone: The same CDR3 also results from other DNA sequences found in this sample. The CDR3 here is CASSIGQGNQPQHF. The CDR3 DNA is TGTGCCAGTAGTATAGGACAAGGCAATCAGCCCCAGCATTTT. V and J are TRBV19 and TRBJ1-5; D not certain. Trimming pared 1 base from V and 2 bases from J, leaving 6 bases between. The length of the CDR3 is 14 residues. CDR1 is LNHDA and CDR2 is SQIVND in the germline V gene (reference sequence).

The J gene is TRBJ2-3, the V gene TRBV27; D perhaps matches TRBD2 (7 bases). Germline loops: CDR1 MNHEY, CDR2 SMNVEV (reference sequence). This CDR3 comprises 18 residues. Trimming left V 5 bases short and J 4 bases short, with 25 bases between. The CDR3 here is CASSRRTPGGRYPDTQYF. CDR3 bases: TGTGCCAGCAGTCGAAGGACACCCGGGGGGCGCTACCCAGATACGCAGTATTTT.